These 16 T cell receptor beta chains came from one sample sequenced in a study of radiation and T cells in renal cell carcinoma. This table comes from immunoSEQ multiplex PCR, and its TCRdb copy is limited to in-frame clones, with some not included. The sample yields 25,000 to 40,000 clones, roughly 80% seen once. Time point given: blood 4 weeks post-SBRT, at nephrectomy. Treatment given: 15 Gy SBRT to primary tumor, nephrectomy 4 weeks later. Source: blood, taken from a patient whose treatment included radiotherapy and nephrectomy. The source of these receptors is a man aged 60 to 69 with renal cell carcinoma.

This clone has a single count. The chain employs TRBV7-2 and TRBJ1-2; 8 positions match TRBD1. The CDR3 has 14 amino acids. Per the germline V gene, CDR1 is SGHTA and CDR2 is FQGNSA. Trimming took 4 bases from V and 8 from J; bases not matched to a gene: 9. The CDR3 DNA follows: TGTGCCAGCAGCTACGGACAGGGCACCGGAGGCTACACCTTC. It encodes CASSYGQGTGGYTF.

The rearrangement joins TRBV20-1 to TRBJ2-7; no clear D. From germline, CDR1 is DFQATT and CDR2 SNEGSKA (reference sequence). CDR3 size: 11 residues. Between the trimmed V and J ends, which lost 5 bases and 8 bases, there was a span of 13 bases. The CDR3: CSAQTVGKQYF. CDR3 DNA: TGCAGTGCTCAAACAGTGGGCAAGCAGTACTTC.

The chain joins TRBV19 to TRBJ1-2; 8 positions agree with TRBD1. This CDR3 has 15 amino acids. Germline trimming cut 0 bases from V and 5 bases from J; bases unmatched to any gene: 5. CDR1 is LNHDA, CDR2 SQIVND, per germline (reference sequence). In DNA, the CDR3 is TGTGCCAGTAGTATAGATCGCAGGGGGCGATATGGCTACACCTTC. It codes for CASSIDRRGRYGYTF.

This clone was seen only a few times. The CDR3 DNA reads as TGTGCCAGCAGCCGGGAATTTGGTGGCTACACCTTC. It yields the protein CASSREFGGYTF. This chain connects TRBV7-2 to TRBJ1-2; the D is unclear. Trimming left V 5 bases short and J 7 bases short, with 11 bases between. Germline CDR1 SGHTA, CDR2 FQGNSA. The CDR3 covers 12 residues.

V usage is TRBV5-5 and J usage is TRBJ2-7; 10 bases match TRBD2. The germline CDR1 and CDR2 sequences are SGHKS and YYEKEE (reference sequence). V lost 2 bases to trimming and J lost 4 bases; unmatched junction nucleotides: 6. The length of the CDR3 is 15 residues. CDR3 sequence: CASSLSGTSVYEQYF. Written as DNA, the CDR3 is TGTGCCAGCAGCTTATCCGGGACTAGCGTGTACGAGCAGTACTTC.

The chain combines TRBV5-1 with TRBJ1-1, with D unresolved. This CDR3 has 16 residues. V lost 0 bases and J 3 bases, leaving 15 bases between the germline ends. Germline V gene lookup returns CDR1 SGHRS and CDR2 YFSETQ. CDR3 nucleotides: TGCGCCAGCAGCTTGGTGGGTTCTTTTGCAGACACTGAAGCTTTCTTT. This codes for CASSLVGSFADTEAFF.

This sequence joins TRBV9 and TRBJ1-1, with 8 bases lining up with TRBD1. Germline-derived CDR1 and CDR2 are SGDLS and YYNGEE. Trimming removed 3 bases from V and 7 bases from J; junction bases left unmatched: 11. The CDR3 contains 15 residues. CDR3 sequence reads: CASSEQQGERSEAFF. The DNA of the CDR3 is TGTGCCAGCAGCGAACAACAGGGGGAGCGCAGTGAAGCTTTCTTT.

This clone appeared a single time. The chain links TRBV19 to TRBJ1-6, with 8 bases matching TRBD1. V shed 3 bases, J shed 8 bases, and the junction held 9 bases outside the gene matches. There are 16 residues in the CDR3. The germline V gene has CDR1 LNHDA and CDR2 SQIVND (reference sequence). The CDR3: CASSIKETGDDSPLHF. The CDR3 DNA sequence: TGTGCCAGTAGTATCAAAGAGACAGGGGATGATTCACCCCTCCACTTT.

This chain uses TRBV5-4 with TRBJ2-7, with TRBD2 matching over 7 bases. Germline V gene sequence: CDR1 SGHNT, CDR2 YYREEE (reference sequence). CDR3 length equals 13 residues. With V trimmed by 2 bases and J by 6 bases, 5 bases remained unmatched. This CDR3 reads CASSFALAPEQYF. Written as DNA, the CDR3 is TGTGCCAGCAGCTTTGCACTAGCGCCCGAGCAGTACTTC.

J is TRBJ2-1 and V is TRBV7-6; 8 nucleotides line up with TRBD2. CDR3 length: 13 amino acids. Germline V lookup: CDR1 SGHVS, CDR2 FNYEAQ. With 2 bases clipped from V and 7 bases from J, the junction kept 1 base outside the gene matches. For the CDR3, the DNA is TGTGCCAGCAGCTTATCGGGAGGGAATGAGCAGTTCTTC. Protein: CASSLSGGNEQFF.

A single count supports this clone. V is TRBV18 and J is TRBJ1-4; D gene uncertain. CDR1 and CDR2 from the germline V gene are KGHSH and LQKENI. The CDR3 sequence is 13 residues long. V dropped 3 bases and J dropped 8 bases, with 10 bases sitting between them. In nucleotides, the CDR3 is TGTGCCAGCTCACCGGTGGGAGGCGAAAAACTGTTTTTT. Translated: CASSPVGGEKLFF.

This sequence joins TRBV19 and TRBJ2-3; D is possibly TRBD2 (5 bases). Germline loops: CDR1 LNHDA, CDR2 SQIVND (reference sequence). Trimming removed 10 bases from V and 1 base from J, with 15 bases in between. This CDR3 is built from 14 residues. The CDR3 nucleotides read TGTGCCACCCGGTGGGTGGAGGGCACAGATACGCAGTATTTT. It specifies CATRWVEGTDTQYF.

The chain links TRBV6-1 to TRBJ1-2, with 10 positions matching TRBD1. CDR1 and CDR2 (germline): MNHNS, SASEGT. J gave up 1 base and V 5 bases, and 4 bases lay outside the gene matches. This CDR3 spans 15 amino acids. CDR3 nucleotides: TGTGCCAGCAGTCTGGGACAGGGGAGTAACTATGGCTACACCTTC. Translated, it gives CASSLGQGSNYGYTF.

The rearrangement links TRBV21-1 to TRBJ2-2; TRBD2 reflects the table's D call only, with no check against the DNA. TRBV21-1 is labeled a pseudogene. The CDR3 runs to 16 residues. As DNA, the CDR3 is TGTGCCAGCAGCAAAGACGGCGGAATGAACACCGGGGAGCTGTTTTTT. As protein: CASSKDGGMNTGELFF.

The rearrangement uses TRBV5-5 and TRBJ2-1; D not certain. V was cut by 2 bases and J by 8 bases, with 17 bases left in between. The CDR3 loop spans 15 amino acids. CDR1 and CDR2 (germline): SGHKS, YYEKEE (reference sequence). CDR3 sequence reads: CASSLYGNPGDEQFF. The CDR3 nucleotides are TGTGCCAGCAGCTTATATGGGAACCCGGGCGATGAGCAGTTCTTC.

The chain uses TRBV6-5 and TRBJ1-5; D remains unclear. Trimming cost V 6 bases and J 3 bases, with 6 bases left between them. The germline V gene encodes CDR1 MNHEY and CDR2 SVGAGI. This CDR3 is built from 12 residues. The CDR3 coding sequence is TGTGCCAGCAGAGCGAACAATCAGCCCCAGCATTTT. Protein sequence: CASRANNQPQHF.